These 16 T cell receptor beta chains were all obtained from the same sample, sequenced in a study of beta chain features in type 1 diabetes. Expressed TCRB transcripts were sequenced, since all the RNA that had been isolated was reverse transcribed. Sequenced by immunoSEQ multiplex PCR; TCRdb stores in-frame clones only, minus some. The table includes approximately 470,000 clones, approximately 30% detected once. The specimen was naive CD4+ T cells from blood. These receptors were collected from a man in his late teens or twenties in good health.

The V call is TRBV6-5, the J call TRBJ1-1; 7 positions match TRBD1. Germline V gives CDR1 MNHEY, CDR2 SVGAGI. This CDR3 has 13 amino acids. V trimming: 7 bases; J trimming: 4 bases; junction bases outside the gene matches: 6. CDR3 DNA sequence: TGTGCCAGCACCCAGGGGGGAGGCACTGAAGCTTTCTTT. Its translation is CASTQGGGTEAFF.

The CDR3 DNA sequence: TGTGCCAGCAGCTTAGCGGGTCGGCAGATCTACGAGCAGTACTTC. As protein: CASSLAGRQIYEQYF. The chain uses TRBV7-2 and TRBJ2-7; unclear D gene. Trimming removed 0 bases at V and 3 bases at J, with 12 bases between. The CDR3 has 15 residues. From germline, CDR1 is SGHTA and CDR2 FQGNSA.

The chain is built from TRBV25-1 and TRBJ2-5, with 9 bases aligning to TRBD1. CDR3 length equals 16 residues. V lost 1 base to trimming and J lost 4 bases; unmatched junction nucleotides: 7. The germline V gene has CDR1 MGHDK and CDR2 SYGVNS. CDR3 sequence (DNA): TGTGCCAGCAGTGAATTCCGGACAGGGGCGGGAGAGACCCAGTACTTC. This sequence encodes CASSEFRTGAGETQYF.

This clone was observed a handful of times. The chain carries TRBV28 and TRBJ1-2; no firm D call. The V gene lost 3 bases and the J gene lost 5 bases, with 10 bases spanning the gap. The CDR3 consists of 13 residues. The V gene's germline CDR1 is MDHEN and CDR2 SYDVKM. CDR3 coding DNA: TGTGCCAGCAGTTTGAGGGAAGGGTATGGCTACACCTTC. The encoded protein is CASSLREGYGYTF.

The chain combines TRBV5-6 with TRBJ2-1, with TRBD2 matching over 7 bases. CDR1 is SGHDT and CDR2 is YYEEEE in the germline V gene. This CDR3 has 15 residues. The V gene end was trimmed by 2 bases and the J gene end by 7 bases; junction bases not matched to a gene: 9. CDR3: CASSFGGRAVNEQFF. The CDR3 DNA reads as TGTGCCAGCAGCTTTGGAGGGAGGGCCGTTAATGAGCAGTTCTTC.

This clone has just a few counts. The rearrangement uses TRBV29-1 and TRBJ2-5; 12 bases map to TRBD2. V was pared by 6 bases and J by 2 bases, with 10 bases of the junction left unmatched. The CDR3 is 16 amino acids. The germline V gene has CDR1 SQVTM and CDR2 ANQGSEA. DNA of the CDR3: TGCAGCGTCGCTGGACTAGCGGGGACCTTACAAGAGACCCAGTACTTC. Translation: CSVAGLAGTLQETQYF.

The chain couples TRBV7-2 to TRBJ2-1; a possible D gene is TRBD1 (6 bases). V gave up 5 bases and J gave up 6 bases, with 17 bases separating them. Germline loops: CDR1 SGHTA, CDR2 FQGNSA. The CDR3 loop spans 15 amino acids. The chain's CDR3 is CASSRRDKVGNEQFF. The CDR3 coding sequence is TGTGCCAGCAGCCGCCGGGACAAGGTCGGCAATGAGCAGTTCTTC.

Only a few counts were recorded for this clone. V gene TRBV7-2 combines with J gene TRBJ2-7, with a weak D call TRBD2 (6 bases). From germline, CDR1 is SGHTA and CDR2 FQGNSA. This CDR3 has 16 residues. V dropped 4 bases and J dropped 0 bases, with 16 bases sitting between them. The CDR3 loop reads CASSSALARSSYEQYF. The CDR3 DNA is TGTGCCAGCAGCTCCGCCCTAGCGCGAAGCTCCTACGAGCAGTACTTC. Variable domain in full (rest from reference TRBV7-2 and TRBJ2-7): GAGVSQSPSNKVTEKGKDVELRCDPISGHTALYWYRQSLGQGLEFLIYFQGNSAPDKSGLPSDRFSAERTGGSVSTLTIQRTQQEDSAVYLCASSSALARSSYEQYFGPGTRLTVT.

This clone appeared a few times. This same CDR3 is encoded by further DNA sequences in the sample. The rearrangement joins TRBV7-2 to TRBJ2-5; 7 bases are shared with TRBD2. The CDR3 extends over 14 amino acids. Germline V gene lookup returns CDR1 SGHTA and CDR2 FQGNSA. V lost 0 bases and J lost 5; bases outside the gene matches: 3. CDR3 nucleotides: TGTGCCAGCAGCTTAGCGGGAGGGCCGGAGACCCAGTACTTC. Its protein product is CASSLAGGPETQYF.

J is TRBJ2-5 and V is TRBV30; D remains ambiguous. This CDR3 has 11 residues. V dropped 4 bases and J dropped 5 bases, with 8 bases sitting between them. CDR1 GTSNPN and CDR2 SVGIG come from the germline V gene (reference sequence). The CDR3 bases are TGTGCCTGGACTGAAAGGGAGACCCAGTACTTC. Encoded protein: CAWTERETQYF.

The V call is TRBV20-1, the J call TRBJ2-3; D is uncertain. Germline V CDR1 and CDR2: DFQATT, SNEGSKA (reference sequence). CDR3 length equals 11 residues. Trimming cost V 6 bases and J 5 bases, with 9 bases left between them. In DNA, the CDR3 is TGCAGTGCCCTTAAGGGAGATACGCAGTATTTT. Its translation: CSALKGDTQYF.

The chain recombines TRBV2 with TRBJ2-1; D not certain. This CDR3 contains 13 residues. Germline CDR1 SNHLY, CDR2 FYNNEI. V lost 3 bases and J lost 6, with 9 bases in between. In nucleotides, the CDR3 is TGTGCCAGCAGTGAGGGTGAACTCAATGAGCAGTTCTTC. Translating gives CASSEGELNEQFF. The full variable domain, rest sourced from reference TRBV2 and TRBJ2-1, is EPEVTQTPSHQVTQMGQEVILRCVPISNHLYFYWYRQILGQKVEFLVSFYNNEISEKSEIFDDQFSVERPDGSNFTLKIRSTKLEDSAMYFCASSEGELNEQFFGPGTRLTVL.

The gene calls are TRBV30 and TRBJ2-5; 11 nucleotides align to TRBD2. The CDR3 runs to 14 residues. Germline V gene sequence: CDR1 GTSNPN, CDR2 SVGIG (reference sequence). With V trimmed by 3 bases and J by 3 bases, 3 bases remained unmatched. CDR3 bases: TGTGCCTGGAGGACGGGACTAGCGGAAGAGACCCAGTACTTC. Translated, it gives CAWRTGLAEETQYF.

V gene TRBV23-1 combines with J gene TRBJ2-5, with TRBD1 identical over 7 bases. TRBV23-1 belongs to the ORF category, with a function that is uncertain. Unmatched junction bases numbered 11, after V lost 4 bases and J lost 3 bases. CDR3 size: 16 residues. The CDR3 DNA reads TGCGCCAGCAGTCCTAATCCACAGGGGAGCAAAGAGACCCAGTACTTC. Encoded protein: CASSPNPQGSKETQYF.

The CDR3 here is CASSQAPGENEQFF. Written as DNA, the CDR3 is TGCGCCAGCAGCCAAGCCCCAGGCGAAAATGAGCAGTTCTTC. This chain uses TRBV4-3 with TRBJ2-1; no definite D call. Germline-derived CDR1 and CDR2 are LGHNA and YSLEER. The CDR3 is 14 residues long. Trimming pared 1 base from V and 7 bases from J, leaving 11 bases between.

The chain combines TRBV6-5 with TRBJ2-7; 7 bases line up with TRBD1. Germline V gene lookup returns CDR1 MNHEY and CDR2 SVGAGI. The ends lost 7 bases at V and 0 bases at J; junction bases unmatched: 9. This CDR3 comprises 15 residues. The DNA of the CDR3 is TGTGCCAGCACACGTTTGGCAGGGGGCTCCTACGAGCAGTACTTC. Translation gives CASTRLAGGSYEQYF.